This T cell receptor (beta chain) came from a study of T cell repertoires in ileal Crohn's disease. Assay: immunoSEQ multiplex PCR; the TCRdb copy retains only in-frame clones and omits some. The table has fewer than 20,000 clones, about 60% seen once. Germline CDR1 LGHNA, CDR2 YNFKEQ. The CDR3 spans 16 residues. Trimming shortened V by 2 bases and J by 1 base, and 15 bases separated the two germline ends. Adults with ileal or ileocolonic Crohn's disease and an indication for resection were eligible. What was sequenced was ileal tissue. The chain has TRBV4-2 and TRBJ2-7; a weak D match, TRBD2 (6 bases). The source of this sequence is an adult with Crohn's disease. The CDR3 DNA follows: TGTGCCAGCAGCCAAACGGCGGGACTTTTGTCCTACGAGCAGTACTTC. Protein product: CASSQTAGLLSYEQYF.